This T cell receptor beta chain was documented in a study of early T cells in non-severe SARS-CoV-2 infection. Study at large: Bulk RNA taken from unsorted whole blood was sequenced, leaving chains unpaired.

CDR3 length: 15 amino acids. Trimming took off 5 bases at V and 10 bases at J, with 18 bases between the two ends. The V gene's germline CDR1 is SGHVS and CDR2 FQNEAQ. The TCR library protocol attached unique molecular identifiers to the individual cDNA molecules. Each CDR3 protein gets one entry after TCRdb re-called the 5' RACE reads with MiXCR. The sample carries 100,000 to 150,000 distinct CDR3 sequences, just under 15% recorded once. V usage is TRBV7-8 and J usage is TRBJ1-6; D is perhaps TRBD1 (6 bases). The clonotype originates from an adult who was a healthcare worker with PCR-confirmed SARS-CoV-2 infection or an uninfected control (not recorded which). The sample comprised whole blood. CDR3 sequence: CASSPSRQGLSPLHF. The CDR3, as DNA: TGTGCCAGCAGCCCTAGCCGGCAGGGGCTCTCACCCCTCCACTTT.